This entry lists 21 T cell receptor beta chains sequenced from one sample in a study of T-cell reconstitution after alpha-beta-depleted transplantation in children. Preparing the TCRbeta library involved the use of unique molecular identifiers. From the PCR reads, TCRdb called clonotypes with MiXCR, one entry per CDR3 protein. This repertoire shows some 450,000 distinct CDR3 sequences, around 46% found once; its top ten account for around a quarter. Source: PBMCs, taken before TCRalphabeta/CD19-depleted stem cell transplant. These receptors were taken from a girl between 2 and 10 years old with aplastic anemia, due to receive a stem cell transplant.

CDR3 in DNA: TGCGCCAGCAGCCAATTGACTAACGCAAACACCGGGGAGCTGTTTTTT. Translation gives CASSQLTNANTGELFF. This chain uses TRBV4-1 with TRBJ2-2; D is perhaps TRBD2 (5 bases). V lost 2 bases and J 2 bases, leaving 12 bases between the germline ends. The CDR3 is made up of 16 amino acids. Germline CDR1 is MGHRA and CDR2 is YSYEKL.

This clonotype was seen a handful of times. This chain links TRBV28 with TRBJ2-3; 8 nucleotides align to TRBD1. V lost 6 bases to trimming and J lost 6 bases; unmatched junction nucleotides: 23. The CDR3 sequence is 19 residues long. The germline gives CDR1 MDHEN, CDR2 SYDVKM. CDR3 nucleotide sequence: TGTGCCAGCAGCTTCTCAGGGGGCGCGTCCACAGTTCCCCCCGATACGCAGTATTTT. Encoded protein: CASSFSGGASTVPPDTQYF. The entire variable domain, with the rest obtained from reference TRBV28 and TRBJ2-3, is as follows: DVKVTQSSRYLVKRTGEKVFLECVQDMDHENMFWYRQDPGLGLRLIYFSYDVKMKEKGDIPEGYSVSREKKERFSLILESASTNQTSMYLCASSFSGGASTVPPDTQYFGPGTRLTVL.

This clonotype was detected only a few times. The rearrangement uses TRBV11-2 and TRBJ2-1; 16 nucleotides align to TRBD2. Germline V CDR1 and CDR2: SGHAT, FQNNGV. With 2 bases clipped from V and 0 bases from J, the junction kept 4 bases outside the gene matches. The CDR3 has 19 amino acids. CDR3 residues: CASSLKGLAGGSSYNEQFF. The CDR3 DNA follows: TGTGCCAGCAGCTTAAAGGGACTAGCGGGGGGGAGCTCCTACAATGAGCAGTTCTTC.

This chain connects TRBV5-1 to TRBJ2-7, with TRBD1 matching 7 bases. V shed 5 bases and J 2 bases; nucleotides not matched to a gene: 13. This CDR3 region has 16 residues. Germline V gives CDR1 SGHRS, CDR2 YFSETQ. CDR3 in amino acids: CASRRHTTGAPYEQYF. DNA for the CDR3: TGCGCCAGCAGACGGCATACTACAGGGGCGCCCTACGAGCAGTACTTC.

J is TRBJ2-6 and V is TRBV6-1; D may correspond to TRBD1 or TRBD2 (6 bases each). The CDR3 length is 17 residues. Germline V lookup: CDR1 MNHNS, CDR2 SASEGT. The V end was cut by 5 bases, the J end by 5 bases, with 19 bases between. The CDR3 DNA reads as TGTGCCAGCAGTACCCCCACGGGGGCAACCCGGGCCAACGTCCTGACTTTC. Translation gives CASSTPTGATRANVLTF.

V is TRBV11-2 and J is TRBJ2-7, with 7 bases matching TRBD2. The CDR3 covers 16 residues. Germline V lookup: CDR1 SGHAT, CDR2 FQNNGV. V lost 4 bases to trimming and J lost 1 base; unmatched junction nucleotides: 10. The CDR3 here is CASSWNRRGSSYEQYF. In DNA form, the CDR3 reads TGTGCCAGCAGCTGGAACCGACGCGGGAGTTCCTACGAGCAGTACTTC. The whole variable domain, filled in from reference TRBV11-2 and TRBJ2-7, reads EAGVAQSPRYKIIEKRQSVAFWCNPISGHATLYWYQQILGQGPKLLIQFQNNGVVDDSQLPKDRFSAERLKGVDSTLKIQPAKLEDSAVYLCASSWNRRGSSYEQYFGPGTRLTVT.

The V call is TRBV18, the J call TRBJ2-7; TRBD1 is a possible D gene (5 bases). CDR1 is KGHSH, CDR2 LQKENI, per germline. The V end lost 2 bases, the J end lost 0 bases, and 8 bases lay between the germline ends. The CDR3 covers 14 residues. CDR3 protein: CASSPNQGSYEQYF. CDR3 coding DNA: TGTGCCAGCTCACCAAACCAGGGCTCCTACGAGCAGTACTTC.

This clonotype was seen many times. J is TRBJ1-2 and V is TRBV5-1, with no clear D. V was pared by 2 bases and J by 8 bases, with 22 bases between. The CDR3 runs 16 residues. Germline values: CDR1 SGHRS, CDR2 YFSETQ. The CDR3: CASSLETRASSKGYTF. CDR3 sequence (DNA): TGCGCCAGCAGCTTAGAGACCAGAGCCTCCTCGAAGGGCTACACCTTC.

The gene calls are TRBV28 and TRBJ2-3; perhaps TRBD2 as D (5 bases). Trimming pared 4 bases from V and 0 bases from J, leaving 14 bases between. CDR1 MDHEN and CDR2 SYDVKM come from the germline V gene. CDR3 length equals 16 residues. The CDR3 loop is CASSSPRGSSTDTQYF. CDR3 coding DNA: TGTGCCAGCAGTTCCCCCCGAGGGTCTAGCACAGATACGCAGTATTTT.

The chain combines TRBV5-1 with TRBJ2-3; 11 bases are a match to TRBD2. CDR3 size: 14 residues. Germline CDR1 and CDR2: SGHRS and YFSETQ. The V segment lost 0 bases and the J segment 9 bases; nucleotides outside the gene matches: 3. The CDR3 reads CASSLVPSGGTQYF. The CDR3 DNA is TGCGCCAGCAGCTTGGTTCCTAGCGGGGGGACGCAGTATTTT.

This clonotype was recorded at least ten times. The chain is built from TRBV20-1 and TRBJ2-7, with TRBD2 identical over 12 bases. The junction had 12 bases not matched to a gene; V was cut back by 8 bases and J by 4 bases. Germline V gives CDR1 DFQATT, CDR2 SNEGSKA (reference sequence). CDR3 size: 15 residues. CDR3: CSSPTTSGRNYEQYF. The CDR3 coding sequence is TGCAGTTCCCCTACTACTAGCGGGAGGAATTACGAGCAGTACTTC.

This clonotype showed up many times. V gene TRBV28 combines with J gene TRBJ2-7; no firm D call. The length of the CDR3 is 13 residues. Trimming took 2 bases from V and 2 from J, leaving 7 bases between them. Germline V gene data show CDR1 as MDHEN and CDR2 as SYDVKM. Here the CDR3 DNA reads TGTGCCAGCAGTTTAGGCGAGCCCTACGAGCAGTACTTC. It is translated as CASSLGEPYEQYF.

The V and J genes are TRBV20-1 and TRBJ2-7, with a tentative D call TRBD1 (5 bases). Germline assignment: CDR1 DFQATT and CDR2 SNEGSKA (reference sequence). The CDR3 has 13 amino acids. V dropped 5 bases and J dropped 3 bases, with 14 bases sitting between them. The CDR3 spells CSADETVLYEQYF. The CDR3 region has the DNA TGCAGTGCTGATGAGACAGTCCTCTACGAGCAGTACTTC.

The chain uses TRBV29-1 and TRBJ2-3; D is uncertain. Germline V gene data show CDR1 as SQVTM and CDR2 as ANQGSEA. This CDR3 spans 12 amino acids. Deletions cut 6 bases from V and 3 bases from J, with 10 bases between. The CDR3 loop reads CSVNGRTDTQYF. CDR3 sequence (DNA): TGCAGCGTCAACGGACGAACAGATACGCAGTATTTT.

The CDR3 loop is CASSSTGGMNTEAFF. CDR3 nucleotide sequence: TGTGCCAGCAGCTCGACAGGGGGTATGAACACTGAAGCTTTCTTT. The chain employs TRBV7-3 and TRBJ1-1, with 9 positions matching TRBD1. Germline-derived CDR1 and CDR2 are SGHTA and FQGTGA. Losses at the gene ends were 4 bases for V and 0 bases for J; bases not matched to a gene: 3. The CDR3 is 15 residues long.

This clonotype was seen once. The chain recombines TRBV7-3 with TRBJ2-1, with D perhaps matching TRBD2 (5 bases). The CDR3 is made up of 14 amino acids. Trimming removed 5 bases from V and 8 bases from J, with 16 bases in between. Germline-derived CDR1 and CDR2 are SGHTA and FQGTGA. CDR3 sequence: CASSPSGYPDEQFF. In DNA form, the CDR3 reads TGTGCCAGCAGCCCCTCGGGATATCCGGATGAGCAGTTCTTC.

The rearrangement uses TRBV29-1 and TRBJ2-7; tentatively, D is TRBD1 (6 bases). This CDR3 has 13 amino acids. V lost 6 bases to trimming and J lost 7 bases, with 19 bases between them. Per the germline V gene, CDR1 is SQVTM and CDR2 is ANQGSEA. The CDR3 sequence is CSVVRRDIGEQYF. The CDR3 coding sequence is TGCAGCGTCGTAAGACGGGACATAGGGGAGCAGTACTTC.

This chain's CDR3 is CASSQGTGGYSYEQYF. The CDR3, as DNA: TGTGCCAGCAGTCAAGGGACAGGGGGTTACTCCTACGAGCAGTACTTC. The chain employs TRBV27 and TRBJ2-7; 11 bases agree with TRBD1. The ends lost 5 bases at V and 0 bases at J; junction bases unmatched: 6. This CDR3 spans 16 amino acids. Germline CDR1 MNHEY, CDR2 SMNVEV (reference sequence).

J is TRBJ2-3 and V is TRBV20-1, with 11 bases identical to TRBD2. The germline gives CDR1 DFQATT, CDR2 SNEGSKA (reference sequence). This CDR3 is built from 14 residues. V lost 6 bases and J lost 2; bases outside the gene matches: 4. The CDR3 DNA is TGCAGTGCGTCGGGACTAGCGGACACAGATACGCAGTATTTT. It encodes CSASGLADTDTQYF.

This clonotype has a handful of counts. The V and J genes are TRBV3-1 and TRBJ2-4, with D possibly called TRBD1 or TRBD2 (5 bases each). Germline V gene sequence: CDR1 LGHDT, CDR2 YNNKEL (reference sequence). This CDR3 region has 15 residues. The V and J ends lost 4 bases and 1 base respectively, with 11 bases between them. The CDR3 DNA sequence: TGTGCCAGCAGCCTCCTAGAGGGGGCCAAAAACATTCAGTACTTC. The encoded protein is CASSLLEGAKNIQYF.

This clonotype was recorded many times. The rearrangement joins TRBV12-3 or TRBV12-4 to TRBJ2-1; the match to TRBD2 covers 9 bases. The CDR3 runs to 20 residues. J gave up 0 bases and V 3 bases, and 15 bases lay outside the gene matches. CDR3 amino acids: CASSLPGLRGSGSSYNEQFF. The CDR3 DNA sequence: TGTGCCAGCAGTTTGCCGGGCCTTCGAGGTAGCGGGAGCTCCTACAATGAGCAGTTCTTC.